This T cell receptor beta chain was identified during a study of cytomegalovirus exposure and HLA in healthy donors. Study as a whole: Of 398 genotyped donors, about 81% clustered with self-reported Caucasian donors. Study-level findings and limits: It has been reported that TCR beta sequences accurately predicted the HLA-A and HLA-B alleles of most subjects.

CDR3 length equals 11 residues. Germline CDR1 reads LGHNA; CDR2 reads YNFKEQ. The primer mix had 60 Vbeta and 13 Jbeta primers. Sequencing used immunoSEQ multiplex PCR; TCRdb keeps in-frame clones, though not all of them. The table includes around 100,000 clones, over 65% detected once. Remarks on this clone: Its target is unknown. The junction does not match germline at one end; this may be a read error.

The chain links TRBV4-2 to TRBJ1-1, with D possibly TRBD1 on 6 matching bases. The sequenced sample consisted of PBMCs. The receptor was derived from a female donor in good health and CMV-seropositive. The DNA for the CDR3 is TGTGCCAGCAGCCATGGACAGCAAGAGGGGTTT. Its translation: CASSHGQQEGF.